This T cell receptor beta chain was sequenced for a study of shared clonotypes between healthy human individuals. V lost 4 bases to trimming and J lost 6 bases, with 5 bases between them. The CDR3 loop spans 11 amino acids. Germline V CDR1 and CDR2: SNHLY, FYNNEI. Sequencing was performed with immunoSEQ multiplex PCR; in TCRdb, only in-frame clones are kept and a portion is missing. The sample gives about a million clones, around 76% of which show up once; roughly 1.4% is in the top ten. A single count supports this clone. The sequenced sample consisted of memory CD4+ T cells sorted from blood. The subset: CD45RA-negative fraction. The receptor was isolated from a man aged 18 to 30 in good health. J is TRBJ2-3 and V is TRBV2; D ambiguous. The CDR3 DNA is TGTGCCAGCAGTGTAGAGGATACGCAGTATTTT. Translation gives CASSVEDTQYF. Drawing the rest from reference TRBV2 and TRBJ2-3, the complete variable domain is EPEVTQTPSHQVTQMGQEVILRCVPISNHLYFYWYRQILGQKVEFLVSFYNNEISEKSEIFDDQFSVERPDGSNFTLKIRSTKLEDSAMYFCASSVEDTQYFGPGTRLTVL.